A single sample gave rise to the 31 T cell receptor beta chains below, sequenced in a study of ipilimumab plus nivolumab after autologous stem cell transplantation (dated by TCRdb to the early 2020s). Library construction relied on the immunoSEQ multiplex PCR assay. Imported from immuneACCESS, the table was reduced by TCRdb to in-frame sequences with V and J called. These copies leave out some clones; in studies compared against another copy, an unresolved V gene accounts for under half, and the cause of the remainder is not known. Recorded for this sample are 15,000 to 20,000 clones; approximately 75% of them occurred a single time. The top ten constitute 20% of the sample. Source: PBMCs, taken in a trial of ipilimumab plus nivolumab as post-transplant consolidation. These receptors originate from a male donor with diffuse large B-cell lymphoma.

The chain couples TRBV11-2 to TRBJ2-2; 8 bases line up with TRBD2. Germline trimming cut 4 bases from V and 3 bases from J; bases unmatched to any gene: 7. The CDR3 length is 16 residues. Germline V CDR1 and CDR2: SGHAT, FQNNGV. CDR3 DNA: TGTGCCAGCAGCTCAAGACTAGCGAGGCACACCGGGGAGCTGTTTTTT. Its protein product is CASSSRLARHTGELFF.

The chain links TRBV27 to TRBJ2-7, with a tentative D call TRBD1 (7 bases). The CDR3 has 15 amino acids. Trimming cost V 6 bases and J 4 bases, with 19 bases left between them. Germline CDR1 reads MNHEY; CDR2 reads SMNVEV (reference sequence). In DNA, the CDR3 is TGTGCCAGCAGGTCCCCAGGGGGGCTGTGGTACGAGCAGTACTTC. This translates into CASRSPGGLWYEQYF.

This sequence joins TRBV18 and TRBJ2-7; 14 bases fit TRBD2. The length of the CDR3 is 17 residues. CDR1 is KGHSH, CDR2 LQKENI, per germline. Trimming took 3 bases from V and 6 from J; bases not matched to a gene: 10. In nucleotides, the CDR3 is TGTGCCAGCTCACCGGGACTAGCGGGGGTCTCCCCCCTCGAGCAGTACTTC. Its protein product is CASSPGLAGVSPLEQYF.

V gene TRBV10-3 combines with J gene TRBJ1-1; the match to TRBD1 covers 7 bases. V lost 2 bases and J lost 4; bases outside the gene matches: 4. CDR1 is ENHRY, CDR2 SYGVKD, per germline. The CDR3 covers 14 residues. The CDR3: CAISEVEGATEAFF. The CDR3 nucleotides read TGTGCCATCAGTGAGGTAGAGGGGGCCACTGAAGCTTTCTTT.

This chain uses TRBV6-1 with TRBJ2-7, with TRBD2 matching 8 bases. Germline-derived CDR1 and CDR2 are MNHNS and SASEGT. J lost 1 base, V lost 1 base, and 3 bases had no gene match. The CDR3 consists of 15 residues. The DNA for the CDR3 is TGTGCCAGCAGTGAAGGACTAGCGTCTTCCTACGAGCAGTACTTC. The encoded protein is CASSEGLASSYEQYF.

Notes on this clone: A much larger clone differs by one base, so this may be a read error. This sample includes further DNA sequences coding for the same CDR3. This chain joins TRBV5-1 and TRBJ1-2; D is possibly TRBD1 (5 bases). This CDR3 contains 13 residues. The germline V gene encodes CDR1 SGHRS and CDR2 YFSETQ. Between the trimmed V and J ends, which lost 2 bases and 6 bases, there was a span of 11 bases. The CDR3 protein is CASSFQGGDGYTF. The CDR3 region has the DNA TGCGCCAGCAGCTTCCAGGGAGGGGATGGCTACACCTTC. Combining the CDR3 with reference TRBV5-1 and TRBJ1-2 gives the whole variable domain KAGVTQTPRYLIKTRGQQVTLSCSPISGHRSVSWYQQTPGQGLQFLFEYFSETQRNKGNFPGRFSGRQFSNSRSEMNVSTLELGDSALYLCASSFQGGDGYTFGSGTRLTVV.

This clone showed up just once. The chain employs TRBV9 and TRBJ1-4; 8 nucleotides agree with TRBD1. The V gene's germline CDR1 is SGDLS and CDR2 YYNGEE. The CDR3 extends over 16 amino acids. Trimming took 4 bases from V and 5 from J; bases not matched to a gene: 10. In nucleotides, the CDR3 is TGTGCCAGCAGCCCATCTCCAGGGGGCGCAAATGAAAAACTGTTTTTT. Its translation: CASSPSPGGANEKLFF.

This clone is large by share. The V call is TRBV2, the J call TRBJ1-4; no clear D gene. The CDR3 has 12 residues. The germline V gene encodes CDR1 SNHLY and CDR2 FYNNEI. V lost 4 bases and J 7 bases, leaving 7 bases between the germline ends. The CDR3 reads CASSVAGEKLFF. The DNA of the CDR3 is TGTGCCAGCAGTGTCGCGGGTGAAAAACTGTTTTTT.

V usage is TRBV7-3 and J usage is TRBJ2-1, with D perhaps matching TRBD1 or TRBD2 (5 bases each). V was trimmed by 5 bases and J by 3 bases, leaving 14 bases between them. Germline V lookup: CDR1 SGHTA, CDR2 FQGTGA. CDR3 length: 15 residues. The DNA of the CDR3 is TGTGCCAGCAGCCAAACCGGGACGGGCTACAATGAGCAGTTCTTC. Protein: CASSQTGTGYNEQFF. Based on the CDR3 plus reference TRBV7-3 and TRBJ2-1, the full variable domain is GAGVSQTPSNKVTEKGKYVELRCDPISGHTALYWYRQSLGQGPEFLIYFQGTGAADDSGLPNDRFFAVRPEGSVSTLKIQRTERGDSAVYLCASSQTGTGYNEQFFGPGTRLTVL.

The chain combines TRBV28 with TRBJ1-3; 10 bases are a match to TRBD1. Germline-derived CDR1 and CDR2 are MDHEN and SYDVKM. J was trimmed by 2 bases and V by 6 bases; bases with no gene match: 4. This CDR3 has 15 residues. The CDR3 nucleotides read TGTGCCAGCAGAAAGGGACAGGGGACTGGAAACACCATATATTTT. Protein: CASRKGQGTGNTIYF.

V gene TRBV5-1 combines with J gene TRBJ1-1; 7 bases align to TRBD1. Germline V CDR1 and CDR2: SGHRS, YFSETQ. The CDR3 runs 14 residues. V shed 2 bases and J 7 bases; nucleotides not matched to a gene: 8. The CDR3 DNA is TGCGCCAGCAGCTTAGGGACAGCAGAAGTTGAAGCTTTCTTT. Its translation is CASSLGTAEVEAFF.

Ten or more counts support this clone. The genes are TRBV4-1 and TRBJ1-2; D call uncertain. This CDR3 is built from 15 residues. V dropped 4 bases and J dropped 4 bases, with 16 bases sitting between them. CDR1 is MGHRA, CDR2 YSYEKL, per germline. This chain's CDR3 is CASSPLEGYAYGYTF. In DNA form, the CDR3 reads TGCGCCAGCAGCCCCCTCGAGGGATACGCCTATGGCTACACCTTC.

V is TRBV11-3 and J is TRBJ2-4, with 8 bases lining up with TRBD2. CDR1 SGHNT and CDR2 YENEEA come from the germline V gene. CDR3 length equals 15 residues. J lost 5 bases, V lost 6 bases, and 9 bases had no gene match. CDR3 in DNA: TGTGCCAGCAGTCCCAGACGGGGGGGCGAAAACATTCAGTACTTC. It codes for CASSPRRGGENIQYF.

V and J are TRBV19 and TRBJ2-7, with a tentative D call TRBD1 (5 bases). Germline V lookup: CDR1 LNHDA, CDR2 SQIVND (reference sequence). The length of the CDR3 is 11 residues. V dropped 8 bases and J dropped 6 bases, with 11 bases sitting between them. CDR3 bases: TGTGCCAGTGCCGGGCAGGGCGAGCAGTACTTC. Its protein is CASAGQGEQYF.

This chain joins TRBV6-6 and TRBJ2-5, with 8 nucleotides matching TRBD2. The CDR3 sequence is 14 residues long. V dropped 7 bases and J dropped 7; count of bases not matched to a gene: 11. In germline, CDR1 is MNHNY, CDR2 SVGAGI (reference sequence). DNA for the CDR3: TGTGCCAGCAAGGAGACTAGCGTAGAAGGGACCCAGTACTTC. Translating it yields CASKETSVEGTQYF.

The CDR3 DNA is TGTGCCAGCAGCAGGGGCGCTAGCGGGTCTAGCACAGATACGCAGTATTTT. It yields the protein CASSRGASGSSTDTQYF. The genes are TRBV7-3 and TRBJ2-3; 8 nucleotides align to TRBD2. Germline V lookup: CDR1 SGHTA, CDR2 FQGTGA. Unmatched junction bases numbered 10, after V lost 5 bases and J lost 0 bases. The CDR3 is 17 residues long.

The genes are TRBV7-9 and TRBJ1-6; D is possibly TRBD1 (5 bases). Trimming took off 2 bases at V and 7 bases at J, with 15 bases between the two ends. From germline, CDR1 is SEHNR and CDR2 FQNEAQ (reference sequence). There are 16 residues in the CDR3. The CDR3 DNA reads TGTGCCAGCAGCTTACGAAATCCAGGGCTAAATTCACCCCTCCACTTT. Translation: CASSLRNPGLNSPLHF.

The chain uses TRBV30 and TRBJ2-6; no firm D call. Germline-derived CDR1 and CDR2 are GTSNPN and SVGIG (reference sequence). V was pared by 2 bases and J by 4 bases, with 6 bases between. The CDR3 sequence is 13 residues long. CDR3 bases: TGTGCCTGGAGTTCGTGGGGGGCCAACGTCCTGACTTTC. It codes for CAWSSWGANVLTF.

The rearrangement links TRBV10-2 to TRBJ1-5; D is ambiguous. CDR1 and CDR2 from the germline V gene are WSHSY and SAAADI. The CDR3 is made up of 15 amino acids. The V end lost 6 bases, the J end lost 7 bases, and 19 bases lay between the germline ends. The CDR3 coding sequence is TGCGCCAGCAGAAAGACCCAAAGCGAAGGGCAGCCCCAGCATTTT. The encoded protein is CASRKTQSEGQPQHF.

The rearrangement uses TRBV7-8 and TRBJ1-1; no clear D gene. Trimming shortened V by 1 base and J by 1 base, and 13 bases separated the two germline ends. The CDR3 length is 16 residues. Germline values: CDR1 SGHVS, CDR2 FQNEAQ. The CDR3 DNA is TGTGCCAGCAGCTTAGGAGAGGGTAGGACGAACACTGAAGCTTTCTTT. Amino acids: CASSLGEGRTNTEAFF.

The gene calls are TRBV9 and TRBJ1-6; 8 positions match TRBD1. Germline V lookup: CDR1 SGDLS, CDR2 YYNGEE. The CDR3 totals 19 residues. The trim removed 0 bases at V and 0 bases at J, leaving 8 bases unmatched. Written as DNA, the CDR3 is TGTGCCAGCAGCGTAGAAGGACAGGGAGGAAGCTCCTATAATTCACCCCTCCACTTT. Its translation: CASSVEGQGGSSYNSPLHF.

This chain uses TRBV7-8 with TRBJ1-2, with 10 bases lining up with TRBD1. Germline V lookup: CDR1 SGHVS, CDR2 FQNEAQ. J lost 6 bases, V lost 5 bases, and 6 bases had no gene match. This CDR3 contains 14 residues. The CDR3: CASSPRQGADGYTF. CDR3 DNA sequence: TGTGCCAGCAGCCCCAGACAGGGGGCGGATGGCTACACCTTC. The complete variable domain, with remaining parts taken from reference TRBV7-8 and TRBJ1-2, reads GAGVSQSPRYKVAKRGQDVALRCDPISGHVSLFWYQQALGQGPEFLTYFQNEAQLDKSGLPSDRFFAERPEGSVSTLKIQRTQQEDSAVYLCASSPRQGADGYTFGSGTRLTVV.

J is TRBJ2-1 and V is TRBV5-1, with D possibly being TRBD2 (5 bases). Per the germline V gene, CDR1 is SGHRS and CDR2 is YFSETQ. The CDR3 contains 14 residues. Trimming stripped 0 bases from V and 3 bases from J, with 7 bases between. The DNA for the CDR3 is TGCGCCAGCAGCTTGGATACTAGCTACAATGAGCAGTTCTTC. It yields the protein CASSLDTSYNEQFF.

CDR3 amino acids: CASSRDPGQSGAEAFF. Here the CDR3 DNA reads TGCGCCAGCAGCCGGGACCCCGGACAGTCGGGGGCTGAAGCTTTCTTT. J is TRBJ1-1 and V is TRBV4-1; D might be TRBD1 (6 bases). CDR3 length: 16 residues. V was trimmed by 4 bases and J by 6 bases, leaving 21 bases between them. CDR1 MGHRA and CDR2 YSYEKL come from the germline V gene.

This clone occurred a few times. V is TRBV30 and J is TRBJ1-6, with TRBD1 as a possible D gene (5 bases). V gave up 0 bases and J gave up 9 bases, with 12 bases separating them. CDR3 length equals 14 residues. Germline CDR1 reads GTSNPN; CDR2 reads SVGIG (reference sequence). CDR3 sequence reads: CAWSVDQGGSPLHF. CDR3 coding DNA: TGTGCCTGGAGTGTAGACCAGGGCGGTTCACCCCTCCACTTT.

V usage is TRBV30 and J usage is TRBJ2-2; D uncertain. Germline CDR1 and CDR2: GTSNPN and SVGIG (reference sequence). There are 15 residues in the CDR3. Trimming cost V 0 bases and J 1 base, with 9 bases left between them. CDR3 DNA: TGTGCCTGGAGTGTAGGAACGCTGAACACCGGGGAGCTGTTTTTT. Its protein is CAWSVGTLNTGELFF.

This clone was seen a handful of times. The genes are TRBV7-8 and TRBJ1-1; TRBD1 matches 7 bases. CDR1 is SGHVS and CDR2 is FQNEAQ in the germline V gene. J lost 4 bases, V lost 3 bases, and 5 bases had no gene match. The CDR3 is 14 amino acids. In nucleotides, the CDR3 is TGTGCCAGCAGCTTCCTAACAGGGGTCACTGAAGCTTTCTTT. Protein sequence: CASSFLTGVTEAFF. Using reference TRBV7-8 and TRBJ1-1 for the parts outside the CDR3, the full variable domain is GAGVSQSPRYKVAKRGQDVALRCDPISGHVSLFWYQQALGQGPEFLTYFQNEAQLDKSGLPSDRFFAERPEGSVSTLKIQRTQQEDSAVYLCASSFLTGVTEAFFGQGTRLTVV.

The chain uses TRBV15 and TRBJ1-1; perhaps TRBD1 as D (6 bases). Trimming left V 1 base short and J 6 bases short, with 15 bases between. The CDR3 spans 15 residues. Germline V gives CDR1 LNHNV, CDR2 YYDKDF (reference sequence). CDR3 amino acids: CATSRVGGLSAEAFF. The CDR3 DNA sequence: TGTGCCACCAGCAGAGTTGGGGGGCTAAGTGCTGAAGCTTTCTTT. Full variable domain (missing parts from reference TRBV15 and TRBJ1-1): DAMVIQNPRYQVTQFGKPVTLSCSQTLNHNVMYWYQQKSSQAPKLLFHYYDKDFNNEADTPDNFQSRRPNTSFCFLDIRSPGLGDTAMYLCATSRVGGLSAEAFFGQGTRLTVV.

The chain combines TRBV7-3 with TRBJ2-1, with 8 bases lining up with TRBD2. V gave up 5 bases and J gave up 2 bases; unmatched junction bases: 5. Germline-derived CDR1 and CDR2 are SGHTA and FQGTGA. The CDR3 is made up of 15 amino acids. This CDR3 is CASSPQRGTYNEQFF. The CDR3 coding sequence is TGTGCCAGCAGCCCGCAGCGGGGGACCTACAATGAGCAGTTCTTC.

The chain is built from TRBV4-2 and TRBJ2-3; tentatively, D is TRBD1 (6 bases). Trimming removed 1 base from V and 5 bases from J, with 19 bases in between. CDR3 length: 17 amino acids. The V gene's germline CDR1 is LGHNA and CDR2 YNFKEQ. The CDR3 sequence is CASSQAGAGNLRDTQYF. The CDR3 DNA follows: TGTGCCAGCAGCCAAGCAGGGGCTGGGAACCTAAGAGATACGCAGTATTTT.

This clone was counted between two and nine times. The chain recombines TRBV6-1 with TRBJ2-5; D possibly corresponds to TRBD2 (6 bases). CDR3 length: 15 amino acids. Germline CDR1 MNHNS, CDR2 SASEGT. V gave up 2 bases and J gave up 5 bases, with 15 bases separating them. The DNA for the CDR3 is TGTGCCAGCAGTGAAATGGACGCCGCGGGGGAGACCCAGTACTTC. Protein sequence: CASSEMDAAGETQYF.